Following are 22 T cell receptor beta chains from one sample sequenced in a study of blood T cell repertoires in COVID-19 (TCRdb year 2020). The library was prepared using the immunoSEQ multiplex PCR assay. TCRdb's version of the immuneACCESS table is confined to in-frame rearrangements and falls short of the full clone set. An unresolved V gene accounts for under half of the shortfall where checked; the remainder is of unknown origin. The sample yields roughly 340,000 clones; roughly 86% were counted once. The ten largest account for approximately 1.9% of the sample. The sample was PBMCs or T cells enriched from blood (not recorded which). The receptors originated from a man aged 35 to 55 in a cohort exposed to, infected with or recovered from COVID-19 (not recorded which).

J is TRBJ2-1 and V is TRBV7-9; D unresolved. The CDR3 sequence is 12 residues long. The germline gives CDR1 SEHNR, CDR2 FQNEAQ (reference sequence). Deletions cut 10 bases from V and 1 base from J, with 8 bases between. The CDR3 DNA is TGTGCCACCTCGGAGTCCTACAATGAGCAGTTCTTC. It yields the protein CATSESYNEQFF.

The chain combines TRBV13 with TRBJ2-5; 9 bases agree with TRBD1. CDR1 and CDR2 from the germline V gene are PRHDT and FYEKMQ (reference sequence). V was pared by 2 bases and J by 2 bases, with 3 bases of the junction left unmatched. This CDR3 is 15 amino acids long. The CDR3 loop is CASSLLGTGQETQYF. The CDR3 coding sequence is TGTGCCAGCAGCTTACTCGGGACAGGGCAAGAGACCCAGTACTTC.

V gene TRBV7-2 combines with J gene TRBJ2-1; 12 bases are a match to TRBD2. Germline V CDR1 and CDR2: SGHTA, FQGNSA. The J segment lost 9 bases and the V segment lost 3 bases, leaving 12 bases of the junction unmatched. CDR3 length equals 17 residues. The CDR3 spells CASSFFASGRAGSEQFF. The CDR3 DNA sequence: TGTGCCAGCAGCTTTTTTGCTAGCGGGAGGGCCGGAAGTGAGCAGTTCTTC.

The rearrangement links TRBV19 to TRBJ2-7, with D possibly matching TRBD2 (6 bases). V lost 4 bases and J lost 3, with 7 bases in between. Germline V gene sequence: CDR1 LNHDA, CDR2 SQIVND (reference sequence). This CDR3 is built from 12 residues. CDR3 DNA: TGTGCCAGTAGTACGGGACTCTACGAGCAGTACTTC. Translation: CASSTGLYEQYF.

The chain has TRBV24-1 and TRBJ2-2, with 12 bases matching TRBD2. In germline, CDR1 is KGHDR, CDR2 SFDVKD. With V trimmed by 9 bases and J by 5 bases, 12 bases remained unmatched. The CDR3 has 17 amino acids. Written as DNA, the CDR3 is TGTGCCACCCCCGCCCCGACTAGCGGGAGAGGGACCGGGGAGCTGTTTTTT. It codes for CATPAPTSGRGTGELFF.

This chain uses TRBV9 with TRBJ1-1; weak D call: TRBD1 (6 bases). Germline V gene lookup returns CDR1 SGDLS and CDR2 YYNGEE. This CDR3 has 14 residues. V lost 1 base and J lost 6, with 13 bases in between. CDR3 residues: CASSVQGGASEAFF. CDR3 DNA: TGTGCCAGCAGCGTACAAGGGGGGGCCTCTGAAGCTTTCTTT.

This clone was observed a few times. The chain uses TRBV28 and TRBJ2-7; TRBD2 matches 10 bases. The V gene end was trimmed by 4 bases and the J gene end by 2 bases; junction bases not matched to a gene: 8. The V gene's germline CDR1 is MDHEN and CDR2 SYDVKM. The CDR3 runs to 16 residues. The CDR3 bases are TGTGCCAGCAGTTCAGAAGCGGGAGGGCCTACCTACGAGCAGTACTTC. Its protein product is CASSSEAGGPTYEQYF.

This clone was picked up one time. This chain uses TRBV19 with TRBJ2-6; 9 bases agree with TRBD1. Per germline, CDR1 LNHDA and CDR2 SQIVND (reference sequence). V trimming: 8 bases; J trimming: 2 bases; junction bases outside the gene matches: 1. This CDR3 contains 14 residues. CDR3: CASGTGTGANVLTF. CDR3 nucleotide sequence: TGTGCCAGTGGGACAGGGACTGGGGCCAACGTCCTGACTTTC.

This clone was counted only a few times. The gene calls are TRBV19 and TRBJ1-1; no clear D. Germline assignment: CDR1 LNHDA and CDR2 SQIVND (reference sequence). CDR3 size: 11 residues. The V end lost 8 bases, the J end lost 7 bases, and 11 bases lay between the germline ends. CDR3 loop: CASSEGGEAFF. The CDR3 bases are TGTGCCAGTTCCGAGGGCGGTGAAGCTTTCTTT.

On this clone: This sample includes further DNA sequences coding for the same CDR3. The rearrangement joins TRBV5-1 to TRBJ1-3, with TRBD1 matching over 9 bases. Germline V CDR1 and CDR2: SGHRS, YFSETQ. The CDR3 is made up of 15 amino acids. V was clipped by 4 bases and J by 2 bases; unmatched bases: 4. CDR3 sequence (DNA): TGCGCCAGCAGCCACGACAGGGGGGCTGGAAACACCATATATTTT. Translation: CASSHDRGAGNTIYF.

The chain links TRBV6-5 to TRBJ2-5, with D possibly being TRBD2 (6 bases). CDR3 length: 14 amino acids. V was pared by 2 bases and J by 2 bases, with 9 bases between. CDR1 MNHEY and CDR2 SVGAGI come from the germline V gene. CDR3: CASSYTGGQETQYF. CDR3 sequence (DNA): TGTGCCAGCAGTTACACTGGGGGGCAAGAGACCCAGTACTTC.

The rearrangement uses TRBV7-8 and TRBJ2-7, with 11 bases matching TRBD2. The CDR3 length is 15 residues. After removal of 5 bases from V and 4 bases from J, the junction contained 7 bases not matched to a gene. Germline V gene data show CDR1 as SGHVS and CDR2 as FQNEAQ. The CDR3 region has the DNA TGTGCCAGCAGCCAACTAGCGGGAGAGCGGTACGAGCAGTACTTC. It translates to CASSQLAGERYEQYF.

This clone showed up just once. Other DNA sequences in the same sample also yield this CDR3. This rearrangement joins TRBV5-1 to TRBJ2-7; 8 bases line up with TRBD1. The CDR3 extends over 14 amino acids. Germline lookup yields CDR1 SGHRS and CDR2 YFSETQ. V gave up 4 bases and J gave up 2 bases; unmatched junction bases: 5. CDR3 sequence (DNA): TGCGCCAGCAGCCTCGGACAGGGTCCCTACGAGCAGTACTTC. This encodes CASSLGQGPYEQYF.

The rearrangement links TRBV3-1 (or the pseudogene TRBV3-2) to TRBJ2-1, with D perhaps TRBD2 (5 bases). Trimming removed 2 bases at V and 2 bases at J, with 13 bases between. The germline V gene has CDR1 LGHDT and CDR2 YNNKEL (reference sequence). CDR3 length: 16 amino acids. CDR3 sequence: CASSQTRSFPYNEQFF. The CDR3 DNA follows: TGTGCCAGCAGCCAAACTAGATCCTTTCCCTACAATGAGCAGTTCTTC.

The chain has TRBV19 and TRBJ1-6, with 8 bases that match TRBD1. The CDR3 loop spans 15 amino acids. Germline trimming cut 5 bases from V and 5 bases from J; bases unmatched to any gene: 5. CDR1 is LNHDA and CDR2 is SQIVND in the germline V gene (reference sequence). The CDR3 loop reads CASSLSDRDNSPLHF. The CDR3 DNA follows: TGTGCCAGTAGTCTCTCGGACAGGGATAATTCACCCCTCCACTTT. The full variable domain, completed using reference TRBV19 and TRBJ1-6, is DGGITQSPKYLFRKEGQNVTLSCEQNLNHDAMYWYRQDPGQGLRLIYYSQIVNDFQKGDIAEGYSVSREKKESFPLTVTSAQKNPTAFYLCASSLSDRDNSPLHFGNGTRLTVT.

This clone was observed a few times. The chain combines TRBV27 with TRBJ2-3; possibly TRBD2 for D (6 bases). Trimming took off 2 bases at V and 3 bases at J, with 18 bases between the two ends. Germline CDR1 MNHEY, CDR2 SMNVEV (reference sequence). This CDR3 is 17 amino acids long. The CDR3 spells CASSLRGSGDVTDTQYF. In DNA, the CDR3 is TGTGCCAGCAGTTTACGAGGGTCGGGAGACGTAACAGATACGCAGTATTTT.

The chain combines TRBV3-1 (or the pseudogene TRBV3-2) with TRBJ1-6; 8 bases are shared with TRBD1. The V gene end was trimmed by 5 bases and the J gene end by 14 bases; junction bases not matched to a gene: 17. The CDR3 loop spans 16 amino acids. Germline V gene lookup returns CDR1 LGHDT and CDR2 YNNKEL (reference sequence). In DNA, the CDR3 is TGTGCCAGCAGCAAGGCAGTGGGACAGGCTGTCGGCGCCCTCCACTTT. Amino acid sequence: CASSKAVGQAVGALHF.

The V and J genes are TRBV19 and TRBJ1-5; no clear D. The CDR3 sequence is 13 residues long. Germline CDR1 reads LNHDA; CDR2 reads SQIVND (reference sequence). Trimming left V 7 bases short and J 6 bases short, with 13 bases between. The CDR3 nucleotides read TGTGCCAGTACTTTTGCGGGTCCTCAGCCCCAGCATTTT. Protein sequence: CASTFAGPQPQHF.

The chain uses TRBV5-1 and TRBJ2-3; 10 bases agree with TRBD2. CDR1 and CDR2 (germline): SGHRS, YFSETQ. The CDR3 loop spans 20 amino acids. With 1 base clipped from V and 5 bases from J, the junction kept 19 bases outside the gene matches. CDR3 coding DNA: TGCGCCAGCAGCTTGATGGCTAGCGGGAGCGGCTTAGGTTTGAGAGATACGCAGTATTTT. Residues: CASSLMASGSGLGLRDTQYF.

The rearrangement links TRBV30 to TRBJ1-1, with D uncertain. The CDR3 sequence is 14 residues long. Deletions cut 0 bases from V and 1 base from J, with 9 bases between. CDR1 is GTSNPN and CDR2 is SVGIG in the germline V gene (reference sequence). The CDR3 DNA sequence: TGTGCCTGGAGTGTATTAGTAGCGAACACTGAAGCTTTCTTT. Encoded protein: CAWSVLVANTEAFF.

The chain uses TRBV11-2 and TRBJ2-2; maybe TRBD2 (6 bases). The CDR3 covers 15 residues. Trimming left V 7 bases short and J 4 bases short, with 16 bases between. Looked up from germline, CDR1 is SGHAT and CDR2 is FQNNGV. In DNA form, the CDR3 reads TGTGCCAGCAATCGAGGGGCGGGACTCACCGGGGAGCTGTTTTTT. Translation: CASNRGAGLTGELFF.

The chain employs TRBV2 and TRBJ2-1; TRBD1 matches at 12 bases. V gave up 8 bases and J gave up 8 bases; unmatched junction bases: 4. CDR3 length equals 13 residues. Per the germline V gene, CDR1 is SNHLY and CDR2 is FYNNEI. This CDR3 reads CASQGQGADEQFF. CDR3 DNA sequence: TGTGCCAGCCAGGGACAGGGGGCTGATGAGCAGTTCTTC.